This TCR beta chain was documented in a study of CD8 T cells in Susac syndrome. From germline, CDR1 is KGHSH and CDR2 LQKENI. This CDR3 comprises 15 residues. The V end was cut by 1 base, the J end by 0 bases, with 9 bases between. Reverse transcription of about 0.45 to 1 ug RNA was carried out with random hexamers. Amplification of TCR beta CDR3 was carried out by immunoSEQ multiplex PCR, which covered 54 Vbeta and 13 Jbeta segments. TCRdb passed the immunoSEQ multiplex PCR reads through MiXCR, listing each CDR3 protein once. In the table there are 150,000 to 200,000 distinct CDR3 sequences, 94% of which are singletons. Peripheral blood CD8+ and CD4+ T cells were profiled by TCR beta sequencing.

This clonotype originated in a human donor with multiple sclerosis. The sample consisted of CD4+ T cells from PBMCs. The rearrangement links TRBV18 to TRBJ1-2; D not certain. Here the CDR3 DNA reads TGTGCCAGCTCACCACGGGTCAGCCCTAACTATGGCTACACCTTC. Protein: CASSPRVSPNYGYTF.